Below are 9 T cell receptor beta chains sequenced from a single sample in a study of blood T cell repertoires in COVID-19. Sequencing used immunoSEQ multiplex PCR; TCRdb keeps in-frame clones, though not all of them. The sample has around 180,000 clones; 65% to 90% are singletons. Source material: peripheral blood. The receptors derive from a human donor in a cohort sampled during active COVID-19.

The CDR3 region is CASSFVGAQPQHF. DNA of the CDR3: TGTGCCAGCAGTTTTGTGGGGGCTCAGCCCCAGCATTTT. The chain joins TRBV27 to TRBJ1-5, with a weak D call TRBD1 (6 bases). Trimming removed 3 bases at V and 6 bases at J, with 9 bases between. Germline values: CDR1 MNHEY, CDR2 SMNVEV (reference sequence). The CDR3 is made up of 13 amino acids.

This chain uses TRBV7-2 with TRBJ2-7, with D perhaps TRBD1 (5 bases). This CDR3 has 13 amino acids. The V gene lost 1 base and the J gene lost 8 bases, with 12 bases spanning the gap. CDR1 is SGHTA and CDR2 is FQGNSA in the germline V gene. The CDR3 nucleotides read TGTGCCAGCAGCTTAGGCAGGGTTGAGAAGCAGTACTTC. Translation: CASSLGRVEKQYF.

This clone is a singleton in its sample. CDR3 region: CAISEAGENEQYF. CDR3 nucleotide sequence: TGTGCCATCAGTGAGGCGGGGGAAAACGAGCAGTACTTC. This chain connects TRBV10-3 to TRBJ2-7; 7 bases match TRBD2. The V gene end was trimmed by 2 bases and the J gene end by 5 bases; junction bases not matched to a gene: 3. CDR3 length: 13 amino acids. Germline V lookup: CDR1 ENHRY, CDR2 SYGVKD.

The chain joins TRBV5-1 to TRBJ2-7; D perhaps matches TRBD1 (6 bases). CDR1 is SGHRS and CDR2 is YFSETQ in the germline V gene. V dropped 4 bases and J dropped 2 bases, with 10 bases sitting between them. The CDR3 covers 13 residues. DNA for the CDR3: TGCGCCAGCAGCCTACAGGGCACCTACGAGCAGTACTTC. Translating it yields CASSLQGTYEQYF.

This clone was picked up one time. The chain uses TRBV7-9 and TRBJ1-1; D unresolved. The CDR3 covers 15 residues. Germline V CDR1 and CDR2: SEHNR, FQNEAQ (reference sequence). With 0 bases removed from V and 1 base from J, the gap between germline ends came to 9 bases. The CDR3 spells CASSLAPAGNTEAFF. The CDR3 DNA sequence: TGTGCCAGCAGCTTAGCGCCTGCAGGGAACACTGAAGCTTTCTTT.

The chain recombines TRBV4-3 with TRBJ1-5, with TRBD1 matching 8 bases. The ends lost 4 bases at V and 6 bases at J; junction bases unmatched: 5. CDR1 LGHNA and CDR2 YSLEER come from the germline V gene. The CDR3 totals 14 residues. CDR3 DNA sequence: TGCGCCAGCAGCCCCGGACAGGGAGGTCAGCCCCAGCATTTT. This encodes CASSPGQGGQPQHF.

J is TRBJ1-2 and V is TRBV5-4, with D hard to call. The CDR3 totals 14 residues. Looked up from germline, CDR1 is SGHNT and CDR2 is YYREEE (reference sequence). V shed 0 bases and J shed 3 bases, with 9 bases lying between them. The CDR3 nucleotides read TGTGCCAGCAGCTTGGAGGCAGGCGACTATGGCTACACCTTC. It translates to CASSLEAGDYGYTF.

The CDR3 sequence is CASSVDSEPTDTQYF. The CDR3, as DNA: TGTGCCAGCAGCGTGGACTCCGAACCCACAGATACGCAGTATTTT. V gene TRBV9 combines with J gene TRBJ2-3, with D maybe TRBD2 (5 bases). The germline V gene encodes CDR1 SGDLS and CDR2 YYNGEE. The CDR3 length is 15 residues. Between the trimmed V and J ends, which lost 2 bases and 2 bases, there was a span of 12 bases.

The chain is built from TRBV29-1 and TRBJ2-1, with TRBD2 matching 11 bases. J was trimmed by 5 bases and V by 5 bases; bases with no gene match: 11. This CDR3 is 16 amino acids long. Germline values: CDR1 SQVTM, CDR2 ANQGSEA. CDR3 region: CSVQPTSGRVNNEQFF. CDR3 sequence (DNA): TGCAGCGTTCAACCCACTAGCGGGAGAGTCAACAATGAGCAGTTCTTC.